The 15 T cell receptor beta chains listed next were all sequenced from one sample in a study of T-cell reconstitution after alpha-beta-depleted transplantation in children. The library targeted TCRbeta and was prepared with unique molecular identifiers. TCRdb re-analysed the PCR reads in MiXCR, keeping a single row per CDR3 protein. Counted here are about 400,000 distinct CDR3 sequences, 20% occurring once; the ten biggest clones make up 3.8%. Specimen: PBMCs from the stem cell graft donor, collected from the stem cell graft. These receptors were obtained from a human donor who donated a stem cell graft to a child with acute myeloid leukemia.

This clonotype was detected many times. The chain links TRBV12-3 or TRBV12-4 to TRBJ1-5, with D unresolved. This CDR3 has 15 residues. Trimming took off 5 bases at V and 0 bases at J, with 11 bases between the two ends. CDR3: CASSMRPTSNQPQHF. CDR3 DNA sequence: TGTGCCAGCAGTATGAGACCCACTAGCAATCAGCCCCAGCATTTT.

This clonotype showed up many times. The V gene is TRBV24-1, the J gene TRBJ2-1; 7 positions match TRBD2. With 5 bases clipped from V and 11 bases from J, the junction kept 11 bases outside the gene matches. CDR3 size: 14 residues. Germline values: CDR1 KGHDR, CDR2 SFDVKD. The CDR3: CATSASSGQLKQFF. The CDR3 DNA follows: TGTGCCACCAGTGCGTCTAGCGGCCAGTTAAAGCAGTTCTTC.

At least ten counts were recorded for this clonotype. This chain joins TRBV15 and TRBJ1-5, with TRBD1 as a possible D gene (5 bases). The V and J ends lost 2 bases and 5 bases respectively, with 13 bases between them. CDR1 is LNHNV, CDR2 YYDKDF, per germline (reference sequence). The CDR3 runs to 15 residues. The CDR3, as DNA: TGTGCCACCAGCAGAATGGACAACTCCGATCAGCCCCAGCATTTT. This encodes CATSRMDNSDQPQHF.

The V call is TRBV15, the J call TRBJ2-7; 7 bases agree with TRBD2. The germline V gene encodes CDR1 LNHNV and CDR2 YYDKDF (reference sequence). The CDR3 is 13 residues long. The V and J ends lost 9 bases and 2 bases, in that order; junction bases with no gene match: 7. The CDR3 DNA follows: TGTGCCACAAAGCGGGACCTAACCTACGAGCAGTACTTC. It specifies CATKRDLTYEQYF. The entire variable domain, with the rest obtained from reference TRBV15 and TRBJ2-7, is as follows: DAMVIQNPRYQVTQFGKPVTLSCSQTLNHNVMYWYQQKSSQAPKLLFHYYDKDFNNEADTPDNFQSRRPNTSFCFLDIRSPGLGDTAMYLCATKRDLTYEQYFGPGTRLTVT.

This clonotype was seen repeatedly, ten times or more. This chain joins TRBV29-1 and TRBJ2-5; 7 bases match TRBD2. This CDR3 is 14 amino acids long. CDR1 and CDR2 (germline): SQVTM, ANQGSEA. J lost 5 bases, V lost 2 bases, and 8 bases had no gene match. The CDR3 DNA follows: TGCAGCGTTGAATGGCTAGGGGAGGGTGAGACCCAGTACTTC. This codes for CSVEWLGEGETQYF.

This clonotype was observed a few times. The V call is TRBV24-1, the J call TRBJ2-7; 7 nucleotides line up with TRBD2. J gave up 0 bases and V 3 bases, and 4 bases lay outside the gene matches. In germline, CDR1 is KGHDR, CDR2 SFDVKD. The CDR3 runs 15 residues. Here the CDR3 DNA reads TGTGCCACCAGTGATCCTAGGACTAGCTCCTACGAGCAGTACTTC. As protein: CATSDPRTSSYEQYF.

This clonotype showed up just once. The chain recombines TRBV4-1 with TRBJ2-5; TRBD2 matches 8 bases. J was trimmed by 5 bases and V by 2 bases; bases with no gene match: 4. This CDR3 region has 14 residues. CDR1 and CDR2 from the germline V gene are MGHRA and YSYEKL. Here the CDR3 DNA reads TGCGCCAGCAGCCAATGGGGGACTAGGGAGACCCAGTACTTC. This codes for CASSQWGTRETQYF.

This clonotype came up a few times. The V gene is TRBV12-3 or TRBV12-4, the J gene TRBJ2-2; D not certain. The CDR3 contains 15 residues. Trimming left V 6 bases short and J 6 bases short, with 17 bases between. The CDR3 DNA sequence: TGTGCCAGCAGCCCCACGTCAGTCGAGGCCGGGGAGCTGTTTTTT. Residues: CASSPTSVEAGELFF.

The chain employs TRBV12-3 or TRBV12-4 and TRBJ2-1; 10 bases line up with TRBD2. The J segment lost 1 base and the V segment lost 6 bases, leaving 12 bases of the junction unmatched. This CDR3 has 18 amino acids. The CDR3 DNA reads TGTGCCAGCAGCAAAAAAGGACTAGCGGCACTTTCCTACAATGAGCAGTTCTTC. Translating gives CASSKKGLAALSYNEQFF.

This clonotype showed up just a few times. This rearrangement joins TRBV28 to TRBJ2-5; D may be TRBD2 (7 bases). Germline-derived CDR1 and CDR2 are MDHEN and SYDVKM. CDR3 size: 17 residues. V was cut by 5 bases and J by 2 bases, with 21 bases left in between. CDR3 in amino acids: CASSTFLVGGRQETQYF. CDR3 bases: TGTGCCAGCAGTACCTTCCTGGTCGGGGGGCGGCAAGAGACCCAGTACTTC.

CDR3 DNA sequence: TGCAGTGCCCCCGTCCCGCTAGCGCCAGCCTACGAGCAGTACTTC. Translating gives CSAPVPLAPAYEQYF. The rearrangement joins TRBV20-1 to TRBJ2-7; D is perhaps TRBD2 (6 bases). This CDR3 contains 15 residues. Germline lookup yields CDR1 DFQATT and CDR2 SNEGSKA (reference sequence). V lost 6 bases and J lost 2, with 20 bases in between.

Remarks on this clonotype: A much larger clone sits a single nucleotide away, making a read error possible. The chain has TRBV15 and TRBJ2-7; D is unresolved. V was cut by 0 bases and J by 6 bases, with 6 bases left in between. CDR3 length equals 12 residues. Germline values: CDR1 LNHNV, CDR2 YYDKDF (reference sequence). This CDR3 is CATSRDACEQYF. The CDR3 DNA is TGTGCCACCAGCAGAGATGCCTGCGAGCAGTACTTC.

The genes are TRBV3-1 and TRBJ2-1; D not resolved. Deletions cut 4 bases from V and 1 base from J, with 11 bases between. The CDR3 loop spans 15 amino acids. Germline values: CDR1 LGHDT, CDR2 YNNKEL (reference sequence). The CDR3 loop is CASSPQTHSYNEQFF. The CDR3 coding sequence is TGTGCCAGCAGCCCCCAGACACATTCCTACAATGAGCAGTTCTTC.

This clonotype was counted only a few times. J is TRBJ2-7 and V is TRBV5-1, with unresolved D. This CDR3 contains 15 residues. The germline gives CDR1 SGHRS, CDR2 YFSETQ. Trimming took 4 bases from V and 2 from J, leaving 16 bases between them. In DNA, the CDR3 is TGCGCCAGCAGCCTTAGCCCGACTTCCACCTACGAGCAGTACTTC. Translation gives CASSLSPTSTYEQYF.

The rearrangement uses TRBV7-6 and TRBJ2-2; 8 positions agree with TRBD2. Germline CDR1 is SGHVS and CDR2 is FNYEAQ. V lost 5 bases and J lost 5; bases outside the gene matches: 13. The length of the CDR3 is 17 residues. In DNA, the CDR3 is TGTGCCAGCAGCAAGATTATAGCGGGAAGGAATACCGGGGAGCTGTTTTTT. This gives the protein CASSKIIAGRNTGELFF.